This T cell receptor beta chain stems from a study of T cell repertoires in cytomegalovirus infection. Looking at the study overall: Peptides in the study included HLA-C-restricted and HLA-B-restricted CMV epitopes. Both a matching HLA type and CMV infection were indicated by public TCR beta signatures. Study-wide points: In two of eight donors, the top clonotype was HLA-C-restricted CMV-specific. CMV carriers having the relevant HLA were flagged by cumulative public TCR beta family frequency.

Regarding this clonotype: The antigen is not known.

MiXCR was run by TCRdb on the reads, yielding one entry per CDR3 protein. In the table there are some 560,000 distinct CDR3 sequences, about 40% of which are singletons. CDR1 SGHVS and CDR2 FNYEAQ come from the germline V gene. V lost 2 bases and J 4 bases, leaving 14 bases between the germline ends. The length of the CDR3 is 16 residues. The source is a human donor in good health (CMV status not recorded). Some clones in this sample may be carry-over from other donors' samples. The V call is TRBV7-6, the J call TRBJ1-4, with D maybe TRBD1 (5 bases). Sequencing was performed on cultured PBMCs, taken from culture after CMV antigen stimulation. This CDR3 reads CASSLMGPGYNEKLFF. DNA of the CDR3: TGTGCCAGCAGCTTAATGGGACCGGGTTATAATGAAAAACTGTTTTTT.